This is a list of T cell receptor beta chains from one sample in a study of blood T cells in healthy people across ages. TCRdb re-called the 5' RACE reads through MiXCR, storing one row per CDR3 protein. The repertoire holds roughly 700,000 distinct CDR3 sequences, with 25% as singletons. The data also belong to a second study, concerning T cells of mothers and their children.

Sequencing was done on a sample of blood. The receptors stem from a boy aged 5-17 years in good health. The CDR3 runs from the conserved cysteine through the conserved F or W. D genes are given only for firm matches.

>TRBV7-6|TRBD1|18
CASSLAVSRQGSYNEQFF
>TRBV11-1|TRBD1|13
CASRTTGAYEQYF
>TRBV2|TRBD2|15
CASSESGTSSDEQFF
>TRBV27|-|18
CASSSGSPGLPRSHEQYF
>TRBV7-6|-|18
CASSLKFRGAAFQETQYF
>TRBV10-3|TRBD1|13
CATQGTGPYEQYF
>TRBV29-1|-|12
CSPVAPKGEAFF
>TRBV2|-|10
CASTTGEAFF
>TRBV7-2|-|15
CASSLARVVRGGYTF
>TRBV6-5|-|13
CASSYGFQETQYF
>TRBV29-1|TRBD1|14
CSVELFGTEETQYF